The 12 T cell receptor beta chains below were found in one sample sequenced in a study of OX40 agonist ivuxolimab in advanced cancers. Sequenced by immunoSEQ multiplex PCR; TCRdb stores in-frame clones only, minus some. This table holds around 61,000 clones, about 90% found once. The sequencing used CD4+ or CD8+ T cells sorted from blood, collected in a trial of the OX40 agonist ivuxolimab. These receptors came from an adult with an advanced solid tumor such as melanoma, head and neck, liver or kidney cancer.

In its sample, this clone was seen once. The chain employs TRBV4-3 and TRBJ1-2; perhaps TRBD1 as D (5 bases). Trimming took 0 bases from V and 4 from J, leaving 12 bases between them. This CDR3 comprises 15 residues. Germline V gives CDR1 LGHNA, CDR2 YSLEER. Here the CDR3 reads CASSQEYIQVYGYTF. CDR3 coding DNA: TGCGCCAGCAGCCAAGAATACATACAGGTCTATGGCTACACCTTC.

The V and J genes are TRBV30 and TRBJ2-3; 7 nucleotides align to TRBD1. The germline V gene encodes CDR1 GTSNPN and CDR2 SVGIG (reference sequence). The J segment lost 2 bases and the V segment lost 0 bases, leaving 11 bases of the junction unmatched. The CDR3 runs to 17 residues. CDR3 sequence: CAWSVGVGTEITDTQYF. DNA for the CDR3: TGTGCCTGGAGTGTGGGGGTGGGGACAGAGATCACAGATACGCAGTATTTT. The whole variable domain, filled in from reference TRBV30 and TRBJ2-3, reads SQTIHQWPATLVQPVGSPLSLECTVEGTSNPNLYWYRQAAGRGLQLLFYSVGIGQISSEVPQNLSASRPQDRQFILSSKKLLLSDSGFYLCAWSVGVGTEITDTQYFGPGTRLTVL.

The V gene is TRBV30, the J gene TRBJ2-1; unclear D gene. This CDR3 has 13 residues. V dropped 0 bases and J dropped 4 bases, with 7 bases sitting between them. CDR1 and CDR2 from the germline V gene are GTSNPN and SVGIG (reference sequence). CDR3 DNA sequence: TGTGCCTGGAGTGTAAGCACGTACAATGAGCAGTTCTTC. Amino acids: CAWSVSTYNEQFF.

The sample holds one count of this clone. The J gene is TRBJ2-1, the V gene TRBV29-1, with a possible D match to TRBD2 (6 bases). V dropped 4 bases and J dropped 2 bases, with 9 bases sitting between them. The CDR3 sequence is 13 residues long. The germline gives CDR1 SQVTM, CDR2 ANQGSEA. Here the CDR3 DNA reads TGCAGCGTTGTTGCGGGGCCCTACAATGAGCAGTTCTTC. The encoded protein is CSVVAGPYNEQFF.

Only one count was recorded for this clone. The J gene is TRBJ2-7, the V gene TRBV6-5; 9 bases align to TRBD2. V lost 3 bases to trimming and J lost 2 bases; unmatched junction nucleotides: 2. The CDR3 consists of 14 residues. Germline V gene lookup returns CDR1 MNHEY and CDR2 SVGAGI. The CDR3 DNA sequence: TGTGCCAGCAGTTATTCTAGCGGGGCCTACGAGCAGTACTTC. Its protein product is CASSYSSGAYEQYF.

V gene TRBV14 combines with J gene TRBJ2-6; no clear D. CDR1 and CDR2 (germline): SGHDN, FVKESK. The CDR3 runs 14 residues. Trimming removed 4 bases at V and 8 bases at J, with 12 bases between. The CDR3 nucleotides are TGTGCCAGCAGCCCACTGGGGAAGTCCAACGTCCTGACTTTC. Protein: CASSPLGKSNVLTF.

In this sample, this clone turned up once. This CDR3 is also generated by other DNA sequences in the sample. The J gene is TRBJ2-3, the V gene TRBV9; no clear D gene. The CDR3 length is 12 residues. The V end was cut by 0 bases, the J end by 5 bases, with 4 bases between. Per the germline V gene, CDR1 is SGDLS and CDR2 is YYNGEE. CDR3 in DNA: TGTGCCAGCAGCGTAGTTAGAGATACGCAGTATTTT. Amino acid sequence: CASSVVRDTQYF.

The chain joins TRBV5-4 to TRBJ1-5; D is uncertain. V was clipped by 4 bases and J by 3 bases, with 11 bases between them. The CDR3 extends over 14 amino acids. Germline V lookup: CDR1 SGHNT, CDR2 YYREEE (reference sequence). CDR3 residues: CASSHGTDNQPQHF. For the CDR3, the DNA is TGTGCCAGCAGCCACGGCACAGACAATCAGCCCCAGCATTTT.

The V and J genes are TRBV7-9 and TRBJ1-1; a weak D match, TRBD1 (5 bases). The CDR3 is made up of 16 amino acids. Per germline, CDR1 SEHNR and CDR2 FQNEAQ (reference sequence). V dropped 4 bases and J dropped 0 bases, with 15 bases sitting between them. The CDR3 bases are TGTGCCAGCAGCTACCCCCGGGGGGAAATGAACACTGAAGCTTTCTTT. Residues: CASSYPRGEMNTEAFF. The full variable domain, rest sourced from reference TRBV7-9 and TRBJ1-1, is DTGVSQNPRHKITKRGQNVTFRCDPISEHNRLYWYRQTLGQGPEFLTYFQNEAQLEKSRLLSDRFSAERPKGSFSTLEIQRTEQGDSAMYLCASSYPRGEMNTEAFFGQGTRLTVV.

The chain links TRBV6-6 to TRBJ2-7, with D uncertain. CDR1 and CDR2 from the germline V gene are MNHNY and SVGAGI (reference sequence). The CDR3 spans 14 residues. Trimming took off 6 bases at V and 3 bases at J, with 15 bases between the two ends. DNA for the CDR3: TGTGCCAGCAGCCCTCATGGGAATGGCTACGAGCAGTACGTC. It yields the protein CASSPHGNGYEQYV.

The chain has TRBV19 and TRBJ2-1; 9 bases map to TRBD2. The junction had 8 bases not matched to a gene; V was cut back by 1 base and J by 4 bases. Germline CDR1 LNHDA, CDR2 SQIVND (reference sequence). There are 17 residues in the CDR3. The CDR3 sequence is CASSIVGTSISYNEQFF. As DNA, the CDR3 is TGTGCCAGTAGTATAGTGGGGACTAGCATAAGTTACAATGAGCAGTTCTTC.

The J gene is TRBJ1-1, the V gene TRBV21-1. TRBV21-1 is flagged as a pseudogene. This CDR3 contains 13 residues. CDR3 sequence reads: CASIRDRDTEAFF. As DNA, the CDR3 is TGTGCCAGCATCCGTGATAGGGACACTGAAGCTTTCTTT.